Listed here are 23 T cell receptor beta chains from one sample, sequenced in a study of T cell repertoires in cytomegalovirus infection. MiXCR was run by TCRdb on the reads, yielding one entry per CDR3 protein. The sample includes approximately 500,000 distinct CDR3 sequences, 11% of them seen just once. The sample comprised PBMCs. The source is a human donor in good health (CMV status not recorded). Some clones in this sample may be carry-over from other donors' samples.

This clonotype appeared many times. The chain links TRBV6-1 to TRBJ1-1; TRBD1 aligns across 7 bases. Germline V gene data show CDR1 as MNHNS and CDR2 as SASEGT. Unmatched junction bases numbered 5, after V lost 7 bases and J lost 3 bases. This CDR3 comprises 13 residues. In nucleotides, the CDR3 is TGTGCCAGCATCCAGGGGGGATACACTGAAGCTTTCTTT. Residues: CASIQGGYTEAFF.

On this clonotype itself: Relative to the germline gene, one junction end is altered; a read error may explain this. This chain uses TRBV5-1 with TRBJ2-1, with D maybe TRBD2 (5 bases). The V gene's germline CDR1 is SGHRS and CDR2 YFSETQ. CDR3 size: 15 residues. The CDR3 protein is CASSLVGNSYSEQFF. The CDR3 DNA sequence: TGCGCCAGCAGCTTGGTCGGGAACTCCTACAGTGAGCAGTTCTTC. The whole variable domain, remainder taken from reference TRBV5-1 and TRBJ2-1, is KAGVTQTPRYLIKTRGQQVTLSCSPISGHRSVSWYQQTPGQGLQFLFEYFSETQRNKGNFPGRFSGRQFSNSRSEMNVSTLELGDSALYLCASSLVGNSYSEQFFGPGTRLTVL.

This clonotype was detected ten times or more. The chain has TRBV6-2 or TRBV6-3 and TRBJ2-1, with TRBD2 matching 8 bases. There are 17 residues in the CDR3. CDR1 and CDR2 from the germline V gene are MNHEY and SVGEGT. The V segment lost 5 bases and the J segment 1 base; nucleotides outside the gene matches: 10. The CDR3 DNA is TGTGCCAGCAGTAATACCTCGGGAGGGCCTTCCTACAATGAGCAGTTCTTC. This sequence encodes CASSNTSGGPSYNEQFF.

The chain recombines TRBV29-1 with TRBJ1-2; 7 bases are a match to TRBD1. The CDR3 consists of 13 residues. Looked up from germline, CDR1 is SQVTM and CDR2 is ANQGSEA. The ends lost 6 bases at V and 2 bases at J; junction bases unmatched: 6. The CDR3 nucleotides read TGCAGCGTCAGGGACAGAGGAAACTATGGCTACACCTTC. It codes for CSVRDRGNYGYTF. Full variable domain (remainder filled in from reference TRBV29-1 and TRBJ1-2): SAVISQKPSRDICQRGTSLTIQCQVDSQVTMMFWYRQQPGQSLTLIATANQGSEATYESGFVIDKFPISRPNLTFSTLTVSNMSPEDSSIYLCSVRDRGNYGYTFGSGTRLTVV.

The chain carries TRBV27 and TRBJ1-2; 7 nucleotides match TRBD1. Germline V CDR1 and CDR2: MNHEY, SMNVEV (reference sequence). This CDR3 contains 16 residues. Trimming at V came to 8 bases and at J to 2 bases, leaving 14 bases not matched to a gene. The CDR3 coding sequence is TGTGCCAGCGGAGTAAACCGGGACAGACTAAACTATGGCTACACCTTC. Translating gives CASGVNRDRLNYGYTF.

The chain couples TRBV6-4 to TRBJ2-6; D is possibly TRBD2 (6 bases). This CDR3 contains 16 residues. The V gene lost 5 bases and the J gene lost 4 bases, with 15 bases spanning the gap. The germline gives CDR1 MRHNA, CDR2 SNTAGT. CDR3 loop: CASSRVGGNGANVLTF. As DNA, the CDR3 is TGTGCCAGCAGTAGAGTTGGGGGGAACGGGGCCAACGTCCTGACTTTC.

This clonotype was observed many times. V and J are TRBV7-8 and TRBJ2-1, with D possibly being TRBD2 (7 bases). Germline V gene lookup returns CDR1 SGHVS and CDR2 FQNEAQ. The CDR3 consists of 19 residues. V lost 5 bases and J lost 2, with 25 bases in between. This CDR3 reads CASSHPRGAGRGAYNEQFF. For the CDR3, the DNA is TGTGCCAGCAGCCACCCGCGGGGAGCGGGAAGGGGGGCCTACAATGAGCAGTTCTTC.

There are many counts of this clonotype. The gene calls are TRBV6-2 or TRBV6-3 and TRBJ2-6, with D possibly matching TRBD1 (5 bases). The CDR3 has 13 amino acids. V was cut by 6 bases and J by 12 bases, with 15 bases left in between. Germline values: CDR1 MNHEY, CDR2 SVGEGT. The CDR3 DNA is TGTGCCAGCAGCCAACGACAGCCATTCGTCCTGACTTTC. Translated: CASSQRQPFVLTF.

This clonotype was counted only a few times. The chain employs TRBV5-1 and TRBJ2-3, with TRBD2 matching 14 bases. Per germline, CDR1 SGHRS and CDR2 YFSETQ. The ends lost 4 bases at V and 4 bases at J; junction bases unmatched: 5. CDR3 length: 16 amino acids. CDR3 region: CASSGQGLAGADTQYF. The CDR3 DNA reads as TGCGCCAGCAGCGGGCAGGGACTAGCGGGAGCAGATACGCAGTATTTT.

This clonotype was counted ten times or more. The rearrangement links TRBV6-2 or TRBV6-3 to TRBJ1-5; D remains ambiguous. Germline CDR1 MNHEY, CDR2 SVGEGT. There are 17 residues in the CDR3. V was clipped by 2 bases and J by 0 bases, with 14 bases between them. This CDR3 is CASSYQRNRYSNQPQHF. DNA for the CDR3: TGTGCCAGCAGTTACCAGCGAAACCGATATAGCAATCAGCCCCAGCATTTT.

This clonotype has ten or more counts. This chain joins TRBV20-1 and TRBJ2-7; D could derive from TRBD1 or TRBD2 (5 bases each). CDR3 size: 14 residues. In germline, CDR1 is DFQATT, CDR2 SNEGSKA (reference sequence). V lost 5 bases to trimming and J lost 3 bases, with 17 bases between them. The CDR3 loop is CSAVRDQLNYEQYF. The CDR3 region has the DNA TGCAGTGCTGTCCGGGACCAACTCAACTACGAGCAGTACTTC.

The V gene is TRBV25-1, the J gene TRBJ2-2, with D uncertain. Germline loops: CDR1 MGHDK, CDR2 SYGVNS. Trimming shortened V by 1 base and J by 4 bases, and 7 bases separated the two germline ends. The CDR3 contains 14 residues. CDR3 amino acids: CASSEFGLTGELFF. The CDR3 bases are TGTGCCAGCAGTGAATTCGGCCTCACCGGGGAGCTGTTTTTT.

This clonotype was picked up many times. The V and J genes are TRBV10-3 and TRBJ1-2; 8 positions match TRBD1. This CDR3 contains 11 residues. Germline values: CDR1 ENHRY, CDR2 SYGVKD. Trimming removed 5 bases from V and 14 bases from J; junction bases left unmatched: 7. This CDR3 reads CAISWGTGGTF. CDR3 nucleotides: TGTGCCATCAGTTGGGGGACAGGCGGTACCTTC.

This clonotype occurred many times. The chain recombines TRBV28 with TRBJ2-5, with TRBD2 matching 7 bases. Per germline, CDR1 MDHEN and CDR2 SYDVKM. Trimming cost V 4 bases and J 10 bases; bases outside gene matches: 9. The CDR3 contains 13 residues. The CDR3 sequence: CASSYRDRDYQYF. The CDR3, as DNA: TGTGCCAGCAGTTATCGGGACCGGGACTACCAGTACTTC.

For the CDR3, the DNA is TGTGCCAGTAATAGGGGGCCATCACCCCTCCACTTT. It yields the protein CASNRGPSPLHF. J is TRBJ1-6 and V is TRBV19, with TRBD1 identical over 7 bases. Germline values: CDR1 LNHDA, CDR2 SQIVND (reference sequence). The CDR3 length is 12 residues. V lost 7 bases and J lost 10; bases outside the gene matches: 4.

This clonotype was picked up many times. The chain recombines TRBV19 with TRBJ2-1; no clear D. The CDR3 is made up of 12 amino acids. V gave up 0 bases and J gave up 10 bases, with 7 bases separating them. Looked up from germline, CDR1 is LNHDA and CDR2 is SQIVND (reference sequence). The DNA for the CDR3 is TGTGCCAGTAGTATAGATCTGTGGGAGCAGTTCTTC. Protein product: CASSIDLWEQFF.

This clonotype was seen only a few times. The gene calls are TRBV6-2 or TRBV6-3 and TRBJ2-7, with 7 nucleotides matching TRBD1. The junction had 4 bases not matched to a gene; V was cut back by 2 bases and J by 0 bases. Germline CDR1 is MNHEY and CDR2 is SVGEGT. The CDR3 is 15 amino acids. CDR3 sequence (DNA): TGTGCCAGCAGTTACGAGACAGGGCACTCCTACGAGCAGTACTTC. Translated, it gives CASSYETGHSYEQYF.

The genes are TRBV6-1 and TRBJ2-1, with D possibly matching TRBD2 (5 bases). V lost 5 bases and J 8 bases, leaving 19 bases between the germline ends. Germline CDR1 and CDR2: MNHNS and SASEGT. The CDR3 spans 15 residues. In nucleotides, the CDR3 is TGTGCCAGCAGTCGGGGATCGGGGTTGTATGATGAGCAGTTCTTC. Translation: CASSRGSGLYDEQFF.

This chain joins TRBV9 and TRBJ2-3; 10 bases map to TRBD2. V lost 4 bases to trimming and J lost 5 bases; unmatched junction nucleotides: 19. CDR1 is SGDLS, CDR2 YYNGEE, per germline. This CDR3 comprises 19 residues. The CDR3 sequence: CASSPRWGSGGGAVDTQYF. In DNA form, the CDR3 reads TGTGCCAGCAGCCCACGGTGGGGCAGCGGGGGGGGAGCCGTAGATACGCAGTATTTT.

This clonotype occurred a few times. This sequence joins TRBV20-1 and TRBJ2-1; TRBD2 matches at 11 bases. With 3 bases clipped from V and 7 bases from J, the junction kept 8 bases outside the gene matches. The CDR3 is made up of 15 amino acids. Germline CDR1 is DFQATT and CDR2 is SNEGSKA (reference sequence). CDR3 loop: CSASNASGGRNEQFF. The CDR3 DNA reads TGCAGTGCTAGTAATGCTAGCGGGGGGAGGAATGAGCAGTTCTTC.

This clonotype was seen ten or more times. The V gene is TRBV7-2, the J gene TRBJ1-4; 7 positions match TRBD1. CDR3 size: 15 residues. Trimming removed 4 bases from V and 8 bases from J; junction bases left unmatched: 10. Germline CDR1 is SGHTA and CDR2 is FQGNSA. The CDR3 region has the DNA TGTGCCAGCAGCTGCCACAGGGGTGAGCGAGAAAAACTGTTTTTT. Its translation: CASSCHRGEREKLFF.

The sample holds a few counts of this clonotype. V usage is TRBV19 and J usage is TRBJ2-5; 7 bases are shared with TRBD1. There are 13 residues in the CDR3. The junction had 4 bases not matched to a gene; V was cut back by 6 bases and J by 3 bases. Germline V lookup: CDR1 LNHDA, CDR2 SQIVND (reference sequence). Here the CDR3 reads CASRRTGEETQYF. CDR3 nucleotides: TGTGCCAGTAGAAGAACAGGGGAAGAGACCCAGTACTTC.

This clonotype was recorded many times. The J gene is TRBJ2-4, the V gene TRBV6-6, with D perhaps matching TRBD2 (6 bases). Trimming cost V 2 bases and J 15 bases, with 20 bases left between them. The CDR3 has 14 residues. Looked up from germline, CDR1 is MNHNY and CDR2 is SVGAGI (reference sequence). The CDR3 protein is CASSYEEGGGRRYF. Here the CDR3 DNA reads TGTGCCAGCAGTTACGAAGAAGGTGGAGGGAGGAGGTACTTC.